This T cell receptor (beta chain) was captured in a study of PD-1 blockade in classical Hodgkin lymphoma. The study's findings and limits: Compared with healthy donors, newly diagnosed patients reportedly showed lower baseline TCR diversity.

On this clone: Its antigen is not known.

The sample's time point: cycle 4 day 1 (C4D1), after less than 7 weeks of nivolumab. Every one of the patients relapsed after autologous stem cell transplantation (brentuximab vedotin exposure was variable). CDR3 size: 17 residues. Unmatched junction bases numbered 4, after V lost 3 bases and J lost 2 bases. Germline V gives CDR1 SGHAT, CDR2 FQNNGV. The protocol was immunoSEQ multiplex PCR, while the TCRdb copy is restricted to in-frame clones and leaves out a portion. The sample has roughly 100,000 clones, roughly 87% seen once; the top ten hold under 20%. The receptor comes from a human donor with classical Hodgkin lymphoma. The rearrangement joins TRBV11-2 to TRBJ2-2; 12 bases are a match to TRBD2. The specimen comprised peripheral blood mononuclear cells (PBMCs), sampled before the fourth cycle of nivolumab. The CDR3 sequence: CASSFPSGRANTGELFF. Here the CDR3 DNA reads TGTGCCAGCAGCTTTCCTAGCGGGAGGGCCAACACCGGGGAGCTGTTTTTT.